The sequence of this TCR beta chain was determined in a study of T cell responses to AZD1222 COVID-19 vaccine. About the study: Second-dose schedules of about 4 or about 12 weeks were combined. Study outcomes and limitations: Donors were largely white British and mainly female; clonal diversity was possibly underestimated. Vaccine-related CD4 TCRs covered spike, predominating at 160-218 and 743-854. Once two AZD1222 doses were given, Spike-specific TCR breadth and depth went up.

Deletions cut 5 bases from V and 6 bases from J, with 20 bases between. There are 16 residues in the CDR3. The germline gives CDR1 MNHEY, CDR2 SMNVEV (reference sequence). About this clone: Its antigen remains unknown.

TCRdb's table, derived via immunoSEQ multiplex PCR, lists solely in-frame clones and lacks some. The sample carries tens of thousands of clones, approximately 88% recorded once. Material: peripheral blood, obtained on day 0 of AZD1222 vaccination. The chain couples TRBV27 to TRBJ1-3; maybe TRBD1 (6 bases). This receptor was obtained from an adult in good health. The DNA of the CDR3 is TGTGCCAGCAGTACCCCCGGGGGGGGGCAGGAAAACACCATATATTTT. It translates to CASSTPGGGQENTIYF.